This T cell receptor (beta chain) was observed in a study of response to subunit inactivated influenza vaccine. Regarding the study as a whole: Authors suggested each seasonal flu vaccination may recruit only limited numbers of new T cells.

Looked up from germline, CDR1 is SQVTM and CDR2 is ANQGSEA. This CDR3 comprises 17 residues. On this clonotype: What it binds is not known. One end of the junction fails to match germline, which may point to a read error.

TCRdb reanalysed the RT-PCR reads using MiXCR and keeps one entry per CDR3 protein. The profile covers about 540,000 distinct CDR3 sequences, with around 13% appearing a single time and over 8.5% taken by the ten largest. The rearrangement links TRBV29-1 to TRBJ1-1; tentatively, D is TRBD1 (6 bases). Sequences were derived from PBMCs from blood, sampled about 11 days after vaccination. This sequence was found in a man aged 50 or older who received an inactivated influenza vaccine. This CDR3 is CSVSRSGTAVGGTDAFF. The CDR3 DNA is TGCAGCGTTTCCCGCAGCGGGACGGCGGTGGGGGGCACTGACGCTTTCTTT. The full variable domain, rest sourced from reference TRBV29-1 and TRBJ1-1, is SAVISQKPSRDICQRGTSLTIQCQVDSQVTMMFWYRQQPGQSLTLIATANQGSEATYESGFVIDKFPISRPNLTFSTLTVSNMSPEDSSIYLCSVSRSGTAVGGTDAFFGQGTRLTVV.